This T cell receptor (beta chain) originates from a study of early T cells in non-severe SARS-CoV-2 infection. This clonotype was observed a handful of times. Germline loops: CDR1 DFQATT, CDR2 SNEGSKA (reference sequence). V was pared by 1 base and J by 9 bases, with 4 bases between. This CDR3 is 10 amino acids long. TCRdb re-derived calls from the 5' RACE reads in MiXCR, one entry per CDR3 protein. The data contain around 84,000 distinct CDR3 sequences, about 10% of them singletons. The source of this sequence is an adult who was a healthcare worker with PCR-confirmed SARS-CoV-2 infection or an uninfected control (not recorded which). V is TRBV20-1 and J is TRBJ2-1; no definite D call. The sequenced sample was whole blood, obtained at baseline. The CDR3 sequence: CSARGGEQFF. For the CDR3, the DNA is TGCAGTGCTAGAGGAGGTGAGCAGTTCTTC.